This T cell receptor (beta chain) emerged from a study of post-analysis software for immune sequencing data. General study points: Five or six TRBV segments were significantly more frequent in patients than in controls. TRBV5-6, TRBV5-1 and TRBV20-1 were among these segments. Controls showed significantly higher normalized Chao1 diversity than did multiple sclerosis patients.

Comment on this clonotype: Antigen: not known.

V lost 4 bases and J lost 5, with 8 bases in between. The CDR3 loop spans 11 amino acids. From germline, CDR1 is SQVTM and CDR2 ANQGSEA. Unique molecular identifiers featured in each of the TCR beta cDNA libraries. TCRdb analysed the PCR reads with MiXCR anew, one entry per CDR3 protein. The sample consists of 750,000 to 950,000 distinct CDR3 sequences, around 42% of them appearing once. The sample consisted of blood. This sequence originates from a girl aged 10-17 years with multiple sclerosis. J is TRBJ1-1 and V is TRBV29-1; D ambiguous. CDR3 coding DNA: TGCAGCGTTGTAGTAACTACTGAAGCTTTCTTT. Amino acid sequence: CSVVVTTEAFF.